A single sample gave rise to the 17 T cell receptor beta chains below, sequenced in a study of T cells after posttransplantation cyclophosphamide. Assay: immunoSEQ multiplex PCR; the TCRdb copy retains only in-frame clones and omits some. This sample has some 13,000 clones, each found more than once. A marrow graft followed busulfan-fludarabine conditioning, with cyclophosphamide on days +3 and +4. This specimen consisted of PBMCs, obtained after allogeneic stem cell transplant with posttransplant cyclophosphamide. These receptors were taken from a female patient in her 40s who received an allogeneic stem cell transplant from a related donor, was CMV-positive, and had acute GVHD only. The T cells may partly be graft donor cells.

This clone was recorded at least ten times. The CDR3 sequence: CASSGRVHGYTF. The CDR3 bases are TGTGCCAGCAGCGGCAGGGTACACGGCTACACCTTC. V is TRBV5-6 and J is TRBJ1-2; D is possibly TRBD1 (5 bases). Trimming pared 4 bases from V and 8 bases from J, leaving 12 bases between. The CDR3 has 12 amino acids. CDR1 is SGHDT and CDR2 is YYEEEE in the germline V gene.

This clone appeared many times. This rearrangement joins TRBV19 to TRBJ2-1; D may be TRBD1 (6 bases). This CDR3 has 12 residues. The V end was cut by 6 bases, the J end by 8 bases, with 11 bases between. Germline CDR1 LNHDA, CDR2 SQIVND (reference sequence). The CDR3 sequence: CASRQGPHEQFF. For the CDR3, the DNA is TGTGCCAGTAGACAGGGTCCCCATGAGCAGTTCTTC.

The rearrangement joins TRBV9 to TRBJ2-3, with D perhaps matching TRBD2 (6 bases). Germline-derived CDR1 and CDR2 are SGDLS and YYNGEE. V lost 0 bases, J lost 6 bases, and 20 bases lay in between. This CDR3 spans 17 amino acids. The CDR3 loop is CASSVVPASEVLDTQYF. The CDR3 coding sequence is TGTGCCAGCAGCGTAGTCCCGGCTAGCGAGGTGTTGGATACGCAGTATTTT.

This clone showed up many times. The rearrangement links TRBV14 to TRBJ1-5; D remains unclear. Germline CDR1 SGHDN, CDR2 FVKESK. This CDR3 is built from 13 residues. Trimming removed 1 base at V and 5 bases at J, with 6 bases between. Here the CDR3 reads CASSQAPYQPQHF. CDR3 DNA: TGTGCCAGCAGCCAAGCCCCTTATCAGCCCCAGCATTTT.

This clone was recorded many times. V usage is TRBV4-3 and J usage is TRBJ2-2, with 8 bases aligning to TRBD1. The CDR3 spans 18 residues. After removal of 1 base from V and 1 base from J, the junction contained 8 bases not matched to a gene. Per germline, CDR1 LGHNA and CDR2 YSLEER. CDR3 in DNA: TGCGCCAGCAGCCAAGGGACAGGGAGAAAACGGAACACCGGGGAGCTGTTTTTT. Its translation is CASSQGTGRKRNTGELFF.

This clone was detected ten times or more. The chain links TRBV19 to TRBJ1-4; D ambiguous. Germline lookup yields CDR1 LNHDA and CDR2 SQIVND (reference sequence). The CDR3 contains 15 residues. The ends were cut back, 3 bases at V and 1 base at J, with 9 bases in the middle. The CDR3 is CASSISSRTNEKLFF. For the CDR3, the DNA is TGTGCCAGTAGTATTTCCAGTCGAACTAATGAAAAACTGTTTTTT.

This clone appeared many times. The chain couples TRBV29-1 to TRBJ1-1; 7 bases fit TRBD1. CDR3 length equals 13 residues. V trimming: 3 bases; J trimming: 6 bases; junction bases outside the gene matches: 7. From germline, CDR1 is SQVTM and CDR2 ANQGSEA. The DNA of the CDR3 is TGCAGCGTTGATTCGGGACAGCCCTCTGAAGCTTTCTTT. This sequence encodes CSVDSGQPSEAFF.

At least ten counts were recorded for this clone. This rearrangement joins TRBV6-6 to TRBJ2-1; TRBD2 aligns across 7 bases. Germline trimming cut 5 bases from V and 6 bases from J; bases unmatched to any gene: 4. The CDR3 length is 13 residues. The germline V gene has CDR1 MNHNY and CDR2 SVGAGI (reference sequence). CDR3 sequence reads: CASSTGTINEQFF. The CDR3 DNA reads TGTGCCAGCAGTACCGGGACTATCAATGAGCAGTTCTTC.

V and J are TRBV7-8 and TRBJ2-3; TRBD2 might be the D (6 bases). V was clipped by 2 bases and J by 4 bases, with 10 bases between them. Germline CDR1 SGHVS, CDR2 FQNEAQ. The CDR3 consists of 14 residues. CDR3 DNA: TGTGCCAGCAGCTTAAGAAGCGGGCCAGATACGCAGTATTTT. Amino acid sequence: CASSLRSGPDTQYF. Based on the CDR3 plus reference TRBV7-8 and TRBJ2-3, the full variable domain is GAGVSQSPRYKVAKRGQDVALRCDPISGHVSLFWYQQALGQGPEFLTYFQNEAQLDKSGLPSDRFFAERPEGSVSTLKIQRTQQEDSAVYLCASSLRSGPDTQYFGPGTRLTVL.

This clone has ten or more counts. CDR3 bases: TGTGCCAGCAGCTCTCAGGGCTCTGGAAACACCATATATTTT. It yields the protein CASSSQGSGNTIYF. V is TRBV11-3 and J is TRBJ1-3; D is perhaps TRBD1 (5 bases). Trimming shortened V by 4 bases and J by 0 bases, and 7 bases separated the two germline ends. Per germline, CDR1 SGHNT and CDR2 YENEEA. CDR3 size: 14 residues.

The CDR3 DNA follows: TGTGCCAGCAGCCGAGACAGGGTAGAGACCCAGTACTTC. This gives the protein CASSRDRVETQYF. The chain combines TRBV7-9 with TRBJ2-5; 7 bases map to TRBD1. The CDR3 runs 13 residues. Trimming removed 5 bases from V and 4 bases from J; junction bases left unmatched: 4. Germline loops: CDR1 SEHNR, CDR2 FQNEAQ (reference sequence).

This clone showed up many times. Here the CDR3 reads CASFFSGTGTDTQYF. In DNA, the CDR3 is TGTGCCAGCTTTTTTAGCGGGACGGGCACAGATACGCAGTATTTT. J is TRBJ2-3 and V is TRBV18, with 8 nucleotides matching TRBD2. The CDR3 runs 15 residues. With 7 bases clipped from V and 1 base from J, the junction kept 7 bases outside the gene matches. CDR1 is KGHSH, CDR2 LQKENI, per germline.

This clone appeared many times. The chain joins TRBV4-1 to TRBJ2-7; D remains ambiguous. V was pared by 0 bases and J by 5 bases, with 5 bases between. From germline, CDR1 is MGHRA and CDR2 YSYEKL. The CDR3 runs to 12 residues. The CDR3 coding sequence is TGCGCCAGCAGCCAAGACCCGGACGAGCAGTACTTC. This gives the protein CASSQDPDEQYF.

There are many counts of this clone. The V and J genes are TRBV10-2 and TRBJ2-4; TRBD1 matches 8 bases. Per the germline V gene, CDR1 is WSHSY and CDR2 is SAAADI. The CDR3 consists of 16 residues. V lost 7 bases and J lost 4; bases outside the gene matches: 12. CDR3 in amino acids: CASKTTGGTGKNIQYF. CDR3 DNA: TGCGCCAGCAAGACCACAGGGGGAACGGGTAAAAACATTCAGTACTTC.

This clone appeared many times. Here the CDR3 reads CASSLFLQETQYF. As DNA, the CDR3 is TGTGCCAGCAGTTTGTTCTTGCAAGAGACCCAGTACTTC. V gene TRBV27 combines with J gene TRBJ2-5; unclear D gene. Germline lookup yields CDR1 MNHEY and CDR2 SMNVEV (reference sequence). The germline V and J ends were trimmed by 3 bases and 2 bases, with 7 bases remaining between them. This CDR3 spans 13 amino acids.

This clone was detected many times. The CDR3: CAWRPGQGAGYTF. The CDR3 bases are TGTGCCTGGCGCCCAGGACAGGGGGCCGGCTACACCTTC. This sequence joins TRBV30 and TRBJ1-2; 11 bases agree with TRBD1. The ends lost 5 bases at V and 8 bases at J; junction bases unmatched: 7. CDR1 GTSNPN and CDR2 SVGIG come from the germline V gene (reference sequence). This CDR3 is 13 amino acids long. Full variable domain (rest looked up from reference TRBV30 and TRBJ1-2): SQTIHQWPATLVQPVGSPLSLECTVEGTSNPNLYWYRQAAGRGLQLLFYSVGIGQISSEVPQNLSASRPQDRQFILSSKKLLLSDSGFYLCAWRPGQGAGYTFGSGTRLTVV.

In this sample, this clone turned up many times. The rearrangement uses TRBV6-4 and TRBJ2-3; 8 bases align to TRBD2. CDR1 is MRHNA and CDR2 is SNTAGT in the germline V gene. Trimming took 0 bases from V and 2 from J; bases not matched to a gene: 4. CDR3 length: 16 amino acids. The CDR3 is CASSDSMTSATDTQYF. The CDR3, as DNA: TGTGCCAGCAGTGACTCGATGACTAGCGCCACAGATACGCAGTATTTT.